This TCR beta chain comes out of a study of PD-1 blockade in mismatch repair-deficient tumors. Sequenced by immunoSEQ multiplex PCR; TCRdb stores in-frame clones only, minus some. The sample holds 100,000 or so clones, 82% seen once. By proportion, this clone is medium-sized (0.01 to 0.1%). The TCR originated in an adult with mismatch repair-deficient cancer. The sequences come from peripheral blood, collected 36 weeks after starting pembrolizumab.

The CDR3 DNA sequence: TGTGCCAGCAGACACAGGGATCCCTACGAGCAGTACTTC. Residues: CASRHRDPYEQYF. The chain joins TRBV6-1 to TRBJ2-7, with D possibly TRBD1 on 6 matching bases. V shed 6 bases and J shed 2 bases, with 11 bases lying between them. The CDR3 sequence is 13 residues long. The germline CDR1 and CDR2 sequences are MNHNS and SASEGT.